This entry concerns a single TCR beta chain. Its binding antigen is unknown. The sample holds no much larger clone one base away, and base qualities are not on file. The sample belongs to a study of blood T cell repertoires in COVID-19 (dated by TCRdb to the early 2020s). For the study in its entirety: Collaborator samples came from the United States, Italy and Spain and covered acute and convalescent phases of COVID-19. The material from the prospective study consisted of cDNA or gDNA derived from T cells, B-cell-depleted T cells, or PBMCs. Deeply sampled blood TCRbeta repertoires from subjects exposed to, actively infected with, or recovered from COVID-19 were included in the dataset. The repertoires were made available in a free public database intended to serve as a resource for research on the immune response to SARS-CoV-2. Samples were obtained from the ongoing ImmuneRACE study (first 160 participants) and from some 1,200 subjects provided by 6 global collaborators. A de-identified subject ID, COVID-19 status, age in years and sex were almost always included in the sample metadata. Where available, HLA class I and class II types were taken from metadata supplied by the sample provider and were not determined by assay-based typing. Here is what the overall study found, with its caveats: Clinical and demographic metadata were provided uncurated, with the amount varying by source and participant.

Counted from cysteine to phenylalanine, this CDR3 has 16 amino acids. Only the CDR3 region is kept as DNA, spanning 48 bases read in frame from base 1. The germline V gene provides CDR1 KGHDR and CDR2 SFDVKD. Unmatched junction bases come to 7, with V trimmed by 2 bases and J by 5 bases. Participants in the prospective study were aged about 18 to 95 years, lived in about two dozen United States geographic areas, and enrolled through a virtual design. In the prospective study, participants were assigned to cohorts based on the clinical history participants reported in a screening survey and a study questionnaire. Recovered participants in ImmuneRACE Cohort 3 were defined as having two consecutive negative NP/OP PCR tests, clearance from a healthcare professional, or resolution of symptoms. Mobile phlebotomists in the prospective study collected whole blood, serum and a nasopharyngeal or oropharyngeal swab from every participant. Over a roughly two-month period, participants in the prospective study had the option of providing additional blood draws and questionnaires. Before DNA extraction, blood samples from the prospective study were shipped at room temperature or frozen.

TCRbeta CDR3 regions were amplified from genomic DNA by means of the immunoSEQ Assay, a bias-controlled multiplex PCR. For the original study's pipeline: Within the assay, amplification of reference gene primers was used to estimate how many nucleated cells each sample contained. To quantify the absolute abundance of each unique TCRbeta CDR3 rearrangement, sequence reads were collapsed and filtered. For each sample, productive Simpson clonality was calculated as the square root of Simpson's diversity index over productive rearrangements. TCRdb took over this immuneACCESS table, retaining in-frame rearrangements with V and J assigned. Such tables are incomplete; in checked studies, under half of the missing clones stem from an unresolved V gene, and the remainder is unexplained. The DNA was the basis for D and trimming; V, J and clone size are from that table. The sample data list about 250,000 clones, and around 89% of these were observed just once. Around 2.9% of the sample is held by the ten biggest clonotypes.

The rearranged chain carries TRBV24-1 and TRBJ1-3; TRBD1 fits 8 bases in the junction. The sample comprised PBMCs or T cells enriched from blood (not recorded which). This clonotype was obtained from a woman aged 45-65 years who had recovered from COVID-19. The nucleotide sequence is given as TGTGCCACCAGTGATTCACGACAGGGGATGCGAAACACCATATATTTT. Protein translation: CATSDSRQGMRNTIYF.